The present entry profiles one T cell receptor (beta chain) with its context. The data were taken from a study of glioma-infiltrating T cells after dendritic cell vaccination. The germline V and J ends were trimmed by 7 bases and 2 bases, with 13 bases remaining between them. Germline V gene data show CDR1 as SNHLY and CDR2 as FYNNEI. This CDR3 has 14 residues. Isocitrate dehydrogenase mutation was absent in all glioblastoma patients. The PCR used 60 V beta and 13 J beta primers. Profiling relied on immunoSEQ multiplex PCR, and the TCRdb table lists in-frame clones only, not all of them. The data show some 73,000 clones, around 79% seen once.

Sequenced material: blood, taken before dendritic cell vaccination. The chain uses TRBV2 and TRBJ2-3; tentative D call: TRBD2 (6 bases). The source is a human donor with glioblastoma. CDR3 sequence: CASTKLASTDTQYF. The CDR3 bases are TGTGCCAGCACCAAACTAGCCTCCACAGATACGCAGTATTTT.